The TCR beta chain described here comes from a study of T-cell reconstitution after alpha-beta-depleted transplantation in children (dated by TCRdb to the mid-2010s). As for the study more broadly: Using TCR repertoire profiling, the study quantitatively followed how T-cell immune reconstitution unfolded in children after TCRalphabeta/CD19-depleted allogeneic hematopoietic cell transplantation.

The germline V gene encodes CDR1 LNHNV and CDR2 YYDKDF (reference sequence). From the cysteine up to the phenylalanine, the CDR3 has a length of 17 residues. Just CDR3 DNA is preserved here, 51 bases in frame from base 1. V trim: 0 bases; J trim: 2 bases; unmatched bases: 5. Explained via the paper, the treatment or condition label denotes: allogeneic hematopoietic cell transplantation with graft depleted of TCRalphabeta T cells and CD19 B cells. The children who served as transplant recipients had been given grafts of TCRalphabeta/CD19-depleted allogeneic hematopoietic cells. Library preparation used PCR. Sequencing was performed on an Illumina HiSeq 2500. Molecular barcoding was employed in the preparation of TCR libraries, with unique molecular identifiers being used to normalize TCRbeta repertoire quantification. TCRdb cleaned the public reads at Q25 with fastp, built clones with MiXCR and kept in-frame beta chains. Rows matching on CDR3 protein sequence are summarized as one entry with the most common DNA and genes. A total of hundreds of thousands of distinct CDR3 sequences appear in this sample, roughly 13% of them only once. Clones ranked in the top ten supply 2% to 2.5% of the sample.

Concerning this clonotype itself: No antigen is known for it. There are no base qualities to consult, and no much larger clone falls within one base.

Study-level results and caveats: The high TCRbeta diversity at day 60 in some patients was ascribed to recipient T cells and intrathymic progenitors that had survived conditioning. Over the following months the frequencies of hyperexpanded clones went down, and after one year T-cell counts and TCRbeta diversity were mostly credited to newly produced T cells. The apparently early recovery of alphabetaT-cell counts about two months after transplant reportedly depended on only several hundred rapidly expanded clones that came from non-depleted graft cells.

The chain couples TRBV15 to TRBJ2-1; 9 central nucleotides agree with TRBD2. This sequence originates from a male patient aged 10-17 years who had a stem cell transplant for acute myeloid leukemia, so the T cells may come from the graft donor. Sequenced material: PBMCs, mostly from graft donor cells, taken 360 days after TCRalphabeta/CD19-depleted stem cell transplant. The sequenced DNA: TGTGCCACCAGCAGAGATATGGCGGGAGGGACCTACAATGAGCAGTTCTTC. This yields the protein CATSRDMAGGTYNEQFF. The full variable domain, completed from the reference TRBV15 and TRBJ2-1 proteins outside the CDR3, reads DAMVIQNPRYQVTQFGKPVTLSCSQTLNHNVMYWYQQKSSQAPKLLFHYYDKDFNNEADTPDNFQSRRPNTSFCFLDIRSPGLGDTAMYLCATSRDMAGGTYNEQFFGPGTRLTVL.